One and the same sample provided the 11 T cell receptor beta chains below, sequenced in a study of tissue T cells after allogeneic stem cell transplantation (dated by TCRdb to between 2020 and 2023). Taken with the paper, the label for time point translates to: human tissue collected at research (rapid) autopsy. The library came from the immunoSEQ multiplex PCR assay. TCRdb retrieved this table from immuneACCESS and kept in-frame rearrangements only. Not all clones are present; in checked studies, unresolved V genes account for under half, and no reason is known for the remainder. Across this sample there are 450 to 650 clones, with around 70% seen only once. The leading ten clones occupy approximately 24% of the sample. The sequencing here drew on stomach tissue, taken at autopsy. The receptors stem from a female patient aged 40-69 years with steroid-refractory graft-versus-host disease after an allogeneic stem cell transplant. In transplant recipients, some T cells may be of donor rather than host origin.

The rearrangement links TRBV11-2 to TRBJ2-7, with 7 bases lining up with TRBD1. The CDR3 extends over 15 amino acids. Germline V gene data show CDR1 as SGHAT and CDR2 as FQNNGV. The trim removed 6 bases at V and 3 bases at J, leaving 11 bases unmatched. CDR3 protein: CASRWTGRRDYEQYF. CDR3 in DNA: TGTGCCAGCAGGTGGACAGGTCGAAGGGACTACGAGCAGTACTTC.

The chain is built from TRBV11-1 and TRBJ1-3; 8 bases map to TRBD1. Trimming at V came to 6 bases and at J to 2 bases, leaving 3 bases not matched to a gene. CDR1 is SGHAT, CDR2 FQDESV, per germline (reference sequence). This CDR3 has 14 amino acids. Written as DNA, the CDR3 is TGTGCCAGCAGATTGACAGGGGCTGGAAACACCATATATTTT. This codes for CASRLTGAGNTIYF. The whole variable domain, remainder taken from reference TRBV11-1 and TRBJ1-3, is EAEVAQSPRYKITEKSQAVAFWCDPISGHATLYWYRQILGQGPELLVQFQDESVVDDSQLPKDRFSAERLKGVDSTLKIQPAELGDSAMYLCASRLTGAGNTIYFGEGSWLTVV.

The rearrangement uses TRBV3-1 (or the pseudogene TRBV3-2) and TRBJ2-3, with 7 bases lining up with TRBD1. The trim removed 2 bases at V and 0 bases at J, leaving 8 bases unmatched. Germline V gives CDR1 LGHDT, CDR2 YNNKEL (reference sequence). The CDR3 runs 17 residues. The CDR3 protein is CASSQIEGGASTDTQYF. CDR3 DNA: TGTGCCAGCAGCCAAATAGAAGGGGGCGCCAGCACAGATACGCAGTATTTT.

As DNA, the CDR3 is TGTGCCAGCAGTTCCTGGGCTACCGGGGAGCTGTTTTTT. This translates into CASSSWATGELFF. The chain carries TRBV28 and TRBJ2-2; D not resolved. Per germline, CDR1 MDHEN and CDR2 SYDVKM. Trimming took 4 bases from V and 5 from J, leaving 8 bases between them. This CDR3 has 13 residues.

The chain combines TRBV4-1 with TRBJ2-2; perhaps TRBD1 as D (6 bases). The CDR3 has 17 amino acids. From germline, CDR1 is MGHRA and CDR2 YSYEKL. Trimming left V 4 bases short and J 4 bases short, with 19 bases between. The DNA of the CDR3 is TGCGCCAGCAGCCCCAGAGCAACAGGGTCTAGCACCGGGGAGCTGTTTTTT. It specifies CASSPRATGSSTGELFF.

The chain has TRBV6-5 and TRBJ2-1, with unresolved D. CDR1 and CDR2 from the germline V gene are MNHEY and SVGAGI. V lost 8 bases, J lost 9 bases, and 14 bases lay in between. The CDR3 covers 12 residues. The CDR3 DNA reads TGTGCCAGCCGGCGAGGAAGATCTGAGCAGTTCTTC. Its protein product is CASRRGRSEQFF.

V usage is TRBV7-8 and J usage is TRBJ1-5; a weak D match, TRBD1 (5 bases). Deletions cut 0 bases from V and 0 bases from J, with 12 bases between. The CDR3 consists of 17 residues. Germline loops: CDR1 SGHVS, CDR2 FQNEAQ. The CDR3 loop is CASSLAWGDNSNQPQHF. The CDR3, as DNA: TGTGCCAGCAGCTTAGCCTGGGGGGATAATAGCAATCAGCCCCAGCATTTT.

The gene calls are TRBV24-1 and TRBJ2-5; D unresolved. The ends were cut back, 3 bases at V and 0 bases at J, with 10 bases in the middle. Germline CDR1 and CDR2: KGHDR and SFDVKD. This CDR3 comprises 15 residues. The CDR3 nucleotides are TGTGCCACCAGTGATCCCCCCCCGTACCAAGAGACCCAGTACTTC. Residues: CATSDPPPYQETQYF.

This clone was seen a few times. J is TRBJ2-5 and V is TRBV7-9, with TRBD2 matching 8 bases. CDR1 is SEHNR, CDR2 FQNEAQ, per germline (reference sequence). This CDR3 comprises 13 residues. V lost 5 bases and J lost 3; bases outside the gene matches: 2. CDR3 DNA sequence: TGTGCCAGCAGCCGGGGACTAGAAGAGACCCAGTACTTC. The encoded protein is CASSRGLEETQYF.

The genes are TRBV9 and TRBJ2-2; D call uncertain. This CDR3 has 13 residues. Germline values: CDR1 SGDLS, CDR2 YYNGEE. Trimming cost V 2 bases and J 1 base, with 3 bases left between them. CDR3 nucleotide sequence: TGTGCCAGCAGCGTCGAGAACACCGGGGAGCTGTTTTTT. As protein: CASSVENTGELFF. The full variable domain, completed using reference TRBV9 and TRBJ2-2, is DSGVTQTPKHLITATGQRVTLRCSPRSGDLSVYWYQQSLDQGLQFLIQYYNGEERAKGNILERFSAQQFPDLHSELNLSSLELGDSALYFCASSVENTGELFFGEGSRLTVL.

The chain uses TRBV10-3 and TRBJ2-1; tentatively, D is TRBD1 or TRBD2 (5 bases each). CDR1 is ENHRY, CDR2 SYGVKD, per germline. V dropped 0 bases and J dropped 6 bases, with 12 bases sitting between them. This CDR3 region has 15 residues. CDR3 residues: CAISESLMRGNEQFF. The CDR3 coding sequence is TGTGCCATCAGTGAGTCCCTCATGAGGGGCAATGAGCAGTTCTTC.